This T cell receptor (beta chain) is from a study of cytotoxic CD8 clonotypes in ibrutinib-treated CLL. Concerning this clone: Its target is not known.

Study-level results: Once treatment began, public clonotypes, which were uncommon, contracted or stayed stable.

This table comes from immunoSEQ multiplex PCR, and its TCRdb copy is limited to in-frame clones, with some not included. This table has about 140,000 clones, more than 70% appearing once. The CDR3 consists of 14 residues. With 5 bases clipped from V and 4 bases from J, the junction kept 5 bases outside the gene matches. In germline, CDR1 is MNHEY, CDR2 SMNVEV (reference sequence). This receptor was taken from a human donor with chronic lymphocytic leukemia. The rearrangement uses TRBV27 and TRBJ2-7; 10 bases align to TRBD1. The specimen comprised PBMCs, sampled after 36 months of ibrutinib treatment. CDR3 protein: CASSQTGGVYEQYF. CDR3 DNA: TGTGCCAGCAGTCAGACAGGGGGCGTGTACGAGCAGTACTTC.